The rows below give T cell receptor beta chains drawn from one sample of a study of human T cells and chemical hapten exposure. TCRdb reprocessed the RACE reads with MiXCR, giving one entry per CDR3 protein. Among around 120,000 distinct CDR3 sequences listed, 12% were seen once. The material sequenced was whole blood, taken in connection with sensitization to the hapten diphenylcyclopropenone (DPC). Source of these receptors: a woman aged 50 to 60 with alopecia areata. Some clones in this sample may be carry-over from other donors' samples. Each CDR3 is given with its conserved first and last residue. The D gene is left open where the match is weak. The size of a clone is reported for some rows only, either as once, few or many, or as a class for expanded clones.

cdr3_nt: TGTGCCAGCAGCTTAGGTTGGCCCGCCAATTCACCCCTCCACTTT
cdr3_aa: CASSLGWPANSPLHF
j_call: TRBJ1-6
d_call: .
clone_size: many
v_call: TRBV11-1

cdr3_nt: TGCAGTGCTAGACGAAGGAGGGCAGCGGCGCTTAATTCACCCCTCCACTTT
cdr3_aa: CSARRRRAAALNSPLHF
j_call: TRBJ1-6
d_call: .
clone_size: .
v_call: TRBV20-1

cdr3_nt: TGTGCCAGCAGCTTAATAAAGGGACCGAATCAGCCCCAGCATTTT
cdr3_aa: CASSLIKGPNQPQHF
j_call: TRBJ1-5
d_call: .
clone_size: many
v_call: TRBV7-8

cdr3_nt: TGTGCCAGCAGCAAAGGAGGGGCGGCGCGGCAGGACGAGCAGTACTTC
cdr3_aa: CASSKGGAARQDEQYF
j_call: TRBJ2-7
d_call: .
clone_size: many
v_call: TRBV21-1

cdr3_nt: TGTGCCAGTACCCCCCGGGACAGGGGTAATCAGCCCCAGCATTTT
cdr3_aa: CASTPRDRGNQPQHF
j_call: TRBJ1-5
d_call: TRBD1
clone_size: many
v_call: TRBV19

cdr3_nt: TGTGCCAGCAGCCTAGAGGCGGGGTACGAGCAGTACTTC
cdr3_aa: CASSLEAGYEQYF
j_call: TRBJ2-7
d_call: .
clone_size: .
v_call: TRBV11-1

cdr3_nt: TGCAGTGCTAGAGATCCCCAGGTGTCAAATGAAAAACTGTTTTTT
cdr3_aa: CSARDPQVSNEKLFF
j_call: TRBJ1-4
d_call: .
clone_size: few
v_call: TRBV20-1

cdr3_nt: TGTGCCAGCAGTTTCCCCGGAGGATCTGGAAACACCATATATTTT
cdr3_aa: CASSFPGGSGNTIYF
j_call: TRBJ1-3
d_call: .
clone_size: many
v_call: TRBV6-2/TRBV6-3

cdr3_nt: TGTGCCAGCAGTTACTCGAGCCTAGCGAACACCGGGGAGCTGTTTTTT
cdr3_aa: CASSYSSLANTGELFF
j_call: TRBJ2-2
d_call: .
clone_size: few
v_call: TRBV6-2/TRBV6-3

cdr3_nt: TGTGCCAGCAGCTCGGTCACAGATACGCAGTATTTT
cdr3_aa: CASSSVTDTQYF
j_call: TRBJ2-3
d_call: .
clone_size: many
v_call: TRBV7-9

cdr3_nt: TGTGCCAGCAGTTTATCAGGGAGTGGTGAAAAACTGTTTTTT
cdr3_aa: CASSLSGSGEKLFF
j_call: TRBJ1-4
d_call: .
clone_size: .
v_call: TRBV28

cdr3_nt: TGTGCCAGCAGATACAGGGTCACTGAAGCTTTCTTT
cdr3_aa: CASRYRVTEAFF
j_call: TRBJ1-1
d_call: .
clone_size: .
v_call: TRBV2

cdr3_nt: TGTGCCATCAGTGGGGGCGCGACCCGCACAGATACGCAGTATTTT
cdr3_aa: CAISGGATRTDTQYF
j_call: TRBJ2-3
d_call: .
clone_size: many
v_call: TRBV10-3

cdr3_nt: TGTGCCAGCAGTGAACCGGTCCGCCAACTGATAACCCACTCCTACAATGAGCAGTTCTTC
cdr3_aa: CASSEPVRQLITHSYNEQFF
j_call: TRBJ2-1
d_call: .
clone_size: many
v_call: TRBV2

cdr3_nt: TGTGCCAGCTCACCAAAAACCCCCGACAGGGTGGGTCAGCCCCAGCATTTT
cdr3_aa: CASSPKTPDRVGQPQHF
j_call: TRBJ1-5
d_call: TRBD1
clone_size: many
v_call: TRBV18

cdr3_nt: TGTGCCAGCTCACCATGGACTAGCGACGAGCAGTACTTC
cdr3_aa: CASSPWTSDEQYF
j_call: TRBJ2-7
d_call: TRBD2
clone_size: few
v_call: TRBV18

cdr3_nt: TGCAGTGCTAGAATTTTGAACGACTTGGCTTCACCCCTCCACTTT
cdr3_aa: CSARILNDLASPLHF
j_call: TRBJ1-6
d_call: .
clone_size: few
v_call: TRBV20-1

cdr3_nt: TGTGCCAGCTCACGAACGACAGGGGGCCCTGGAAACACCATATATTTT
cdr3_aa: CASSRTTGGPGNTIYF
j_call: TRBJ1-3
d_call: TRBD1
clone_size: many
v_call: TRBV18

cdr3_nt: TGCGCCAGCTCCCCAACCCCAGGGGAGAACACTGAAGCTTTCTTT
cdr3_aa: CASSPTPGENTEAFF
j_call: TRBJ1-1
d_call: .
clone_size: many
v_call: TRBV5-1

cdr3_nt: TGTGCCAGCAGCGCCAGTTCCGGGACAGGGGTCGATACGCAGTATTTT
cdr3_aa: CASSASSGTGVDTQYF
j_call: TRBJ2-3
d_call: TRBD1
clone_size: .
v_call: TRBV7-2

cdr3_nt: TGTGCCAGCAGCTTAGCACAGGGTGAGGGTAAGCAGTACTTC
cdr3_aa: CASSLAQGEGKQYF
j_call: TRBJ2-7
d_call: .
clone_size: .
v_call: TRBV7-2

cdr3_nt: TGTGCCAGCAGTGACCCGTACCCAACCAGCTCCTACAATGAGCAGTTCTTC
cdr3_aa: CASSDPYPTSSYNEQFF
j_call: TRBJ2-1
d_call: .
clone_size: once
v_call: TRBV25-1

cdr3_nt: TGTGCCAGCAGTTACTCGATTAGTCAGCCCCAGCATTTT
cdr3_aa: CASSYSISQPQHF
j_call: TRBJ1-5
d_call: .
clone_size: many
v_call: TRBV6-5

cdr3_nt: TGTGCCAGCAGTTTATCAGGGTTTGGCTACACCTTC
cdr3_aa: CASSLSGFGYTF
j_call: TRBJ1-2
d_call: .
clone_size: many
v_call: TRBV28

cdr3_nt: TGTGCCAGCAGCTTAACAGCAGGATACGAGACCCAGTACTTC
cdr3_aa: CASSLTAGYETQYF
j_call: TRBJ2-5
d_call: .
clone_size: many
v_call: TRBV7-4

cdr3_nt: TGTGCCAGCAGTTTACTCAACAATGAGCAGTTCTTC
cdr3_aa: CASSLLNNEQFF
j_call: TRBJ2-1
d_call: .
clone_size: .
v_call: TRBV28

cdr3_nt: TGTGCCAGCAACGTAAGGAACACTGAAGCTTTCTTT
cdr3_aa: CASNVRNTEAFF
j_call: TRBJ1-1
d_call: .
clone_size: few
v_call: TRBV2

cdr3_nt: TGTGCCAGCAGTTCCTCCTTAAACACCATATATTTT
cdr3_aa: CASSSSLNTIYF
j_call: TRBJ1-3
d_call: .
clone_size: many
v_call: TRBV12-3/TRBV12-4

cdr3_nt: TGTGCCAGCTCAGACCAACAGGGGACTGAAGCTTTCTTT
cdr3_aa: CASSDQQGTEAFF
j_call: TRBJ1-1
d_call: TRBD1
clone_size: few
v_call: TRBV18

cdr3_nt: TGTGCCAGCAGCTTGTCCAGCCCTAGCCACGAGCAGTACTTC
cdr3_aa: CASSLSSPSHEQYF
j_call: TRBJ2-7
d_call: .
clone_size: few
v_call: TRBV5-1

cdr3_nt: TGCGCCAGCGGAACCGGAGGTAATTCACCCCTCCACTTT
cdr3_aa: CASGTGGNSPLHF
j_call: TRBJ1-6
d_call: .
clone_size: many
v_call: TRBV5-1

cdr3_nt: TGTGCCAGCAGTATCCATGGTGACCAGTACTTC
cdr3_aa: CASSIHGDQYF
j_call: TRBJ2-5
d_call: .
clone_size: .
v_call: TRBV6-2/TRBV6-3

cdr3_nt: TGTGCCAGCAGCACCCCAGTCCAAGAGACCCAGTACTTC
cdr3_aa: CASSTPVQETQYF
j_call: TRBJ2-5
d_call: .
clone_size: few
v_call: TRBV2

cdr3_nt: TGCAGTGCTAGAGATCAGACTAGCGGGACAGATACGCAGTATTTT
cdr3_aa: CSARDQTSGTDTQYF
j_call: TRBJ2-3
d_call: TRBD2
clone_size: many
v_call: TRBV20-1

cdr3_nt: TGTGCCAGCAGCCCGGTGGGGTCATCTGGCTACACCTTC
cdr3_aa: CASSPVGSSGYTF
j_call: TRBJ1-2
d_call: .
clone_size: few
v_call: TRBV5-4

cdr3_nt: TGCGCCACCCGGACAGGGGCTTCGAACACTGAAGCTTTCTTT
cdr3_aa: CATRTGASNTEAFF
j_call: TRBJ1-1
d_call: TRBD1
clone_size: few
v_call: TRBV5-1

cdr3_nt: TGTGCCAGCAGCCTAAAAACCGAGCAGTACTTC
cdr3_aa: CASSLKTEQYF
j_call: TRBJ2-7
d_call: .
clone_size: many
v_call: TRBV7-2

cdr3_nt: TGTGCCAGCAGTCCTCGGGTCTATGGCTACACCTTC
cdr3_aa: CASSPRVYGYTF
j_call: TRBJ1-2
d_call: .
clone_size: .
v_call: TRBV12-3/TRBV12-4

cdr3_nt: TGTGCCAGCAGCCCTTTCGGGAGCGGGTACAATGAGCAGTTCTTC
cdr3_aa: CASSPFGSGYNEQFF
j_call: TRBJ2-1
d_call: .
clone_size: many
v_call: TRBV2

cdr3_nt: TGTGCCAGCAGTGAAGCAGGGGGCTGGCAGCCCCAGCATTTT
cdr3_aa: CASSEAGGWQPQHF
j_call: TRBJ1-5
d_call: TRBD1
clone_size: many
v_call: TRBV2

cdr3_nt: TGTGCCAGCAGCTTGTCTCCCGGGCCCGCGGCCTCTGAGCAGTTCTTC
cdr3_aa: CASSLSPGPAASEQFF
j_call: TRBJ2-1
d_call: .
clone_size: .
v_call: TRBV7-7

cdr3_nt: TGTGCCAGCAGTCTCCCGGGACAGATATTAGAGACCCAGTACTTC
cdr3_aa: CASSLPGQILETQYF
j_call: TRBJ2-5
d_call: TRBD1
clone_size: many
v_call: TRBV28

cdr3_nt: TGTGCCAGCAGCACCCGACTGGAAACTCTAGCCAAAAACATTCAGTACTTC
cdr3_aa: CASSTRLETLAKNIQYF
j_call: TRBJ2-4
d_call: .
clone_size: many
v_call: TRBV11-3

cdr3_nt: TGTGCCAGCAGTCCGGACAGGGGCCAATACAATGAGCAGTTCTTC
cdr3_aa: CASSPDRGQYNEQFF
j_call: TRBJ2-1
d_call: TRBD1
clone_size: .
v_call: TRBV27

cdr3_nt: TGTGCCAGCAGTTTGAGACCCGAGGGCAATCAGCCCCAGCATTTT
cdr3_aa: CASSLRPEGNQPQHF
j_call: TRBJ1-5
d_call: .
clone_size: many
v_call: TRBV12-3/TRBV12-4

cdr3_nt: TGTGCCAGCTCACGGGGGCCTGCGAACACCGGGGAGCTGTTTTTT
cdr3_aa: CASSRGPANTGELFF
j_call: TRBJ2-2
d_call: .
clone_size: .
v_call: TRBV2

cdr3_nt: TGTGCCAGCAGCGCCCTATATTCCGGGGAGCTGTTTTTT
cdr3_aa: CASSALYSGELFF
j_call: TRBJ2-2
d_call: .
clone_size: .
v_call: TRBV12-3/TRBV12-4

cdr3_nt: TGTGCCAGCAGTGAGCAGGGGGCAGTGAACACTGAAGCTTTCTTT
cdr3_aa: CASSEQGAVNTEAFF
j_call: TRBJ1-1
d_call: TRBD1
clone_size: .
v_call: TRBV2

cdr3_nt: TGCGCCAGCAGCTTAACCACCCAGGGGAACACTGAAGCTTTCTTT
cdr3_aa: CASSLTTQGNTEAFF
j_call: TRBJ1-1
d_call: .
clone_size: many
v_call: TRBV5-1

cdr3_nt: TGTGCCAGCAGCGGGGCCGCTTTGAATTCACCCCTCCACTTT
cdr3_aa: CASSGAALNSPLHF
j_call: TRBJ1-6
d_call: .
clone_size: .
v_call: TRBV9

cdr3_nt: TGTGCAAGTCGGGACCGGGACGCTGAGCAGTACTTC
cdr3_aa: CASRDRDAEQYF
j_call: TRBJ2-7
d_call: .
clone_size: many
v_call: TRBV12-2

cdr3_nt: TGTGCCAGCAAAGGACCAATGAACACTGAAGCTTTCTTT
cdr3_aa: CASKGPMNTEAFF
j_call: TRBJ1-1
d_call: .
clone_size: few
v_call: TRBV12-3/TRBV12-4

cdr3_nt: TGCGCCAGCAGCTTGACAGTCACCGGGGAGCTGTTTTTT
cdr3_aa: CASSLTVTGELFF
j_call: TRBJ2-2
d_call: .
clone_size: few
v_call: TRBV5-1

cdr3_nt: TGTGCCAGCAGCAATAGACAGGGAGTTACTAACTATGGCTACACCTTC
cdr3_aa: CASSNRQGVTNYGYTF
j_call: TRBJ1-2
d_call: .
clone_size: few
v_call: TRBV21-1

cdr3_nt: TGTGCCAGCAGCAGGACAGCTGGTAATTCACCCCTCCACTTT
cdr3_aa: CASSRTAGNSPLHF
j_call: TRBJ1-6
d_call: .
clone_size: many
v_call: TRBV12-3/TRBV12-4

cdr3_nt: TGTGCCAGTTGCAATCCGGACAATGAGCAGTTCTTC
cdr3_aa: CASCNPDNEQFF
j_call: TRBJ2-1
d_call: .
clone_size: .
v_call: TRBV28

cdr3_nt: TGCAGCGTGGACAGTTATGGCTACACCTTC
cdr3_aa: CSVDSYGYTF
j_call: TRBJ1-2
d_call: .
clone_size: many
v_call: TRBV29-1